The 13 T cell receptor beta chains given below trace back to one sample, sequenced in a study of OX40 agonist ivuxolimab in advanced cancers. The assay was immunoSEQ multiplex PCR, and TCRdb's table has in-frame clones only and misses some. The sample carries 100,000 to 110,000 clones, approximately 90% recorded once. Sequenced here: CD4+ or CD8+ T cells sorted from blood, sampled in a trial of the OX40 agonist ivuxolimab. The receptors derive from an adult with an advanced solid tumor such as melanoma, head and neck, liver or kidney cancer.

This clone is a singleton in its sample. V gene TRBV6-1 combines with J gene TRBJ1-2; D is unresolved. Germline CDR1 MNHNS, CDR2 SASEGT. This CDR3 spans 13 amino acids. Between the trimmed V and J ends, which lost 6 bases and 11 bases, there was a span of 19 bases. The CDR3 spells CASSPLGSSRYTF. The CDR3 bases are TGTGCCAGCAGCCCTCTCGGGAGCAGCCGGTACACCTTC.

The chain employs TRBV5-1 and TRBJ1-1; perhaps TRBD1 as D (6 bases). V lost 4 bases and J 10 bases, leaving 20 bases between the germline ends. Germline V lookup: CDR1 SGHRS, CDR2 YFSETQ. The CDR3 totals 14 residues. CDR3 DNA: TGCGCCAGCAGCCCGAGAGACCAGGGGTTAACAGCTTTCTTT. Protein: CASSPRDQGLTAFF. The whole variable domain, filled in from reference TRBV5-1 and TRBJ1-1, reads KAGVTQTPRYLIKTRGQQVTLSCSPISGHRSVSWYQQTPGQGLQFLFEYFSETQRNKGNFPGRFSGRQFSNSRSEMNVSTLELGDSALYLCASSPRDQGLTAFFGQGTRLTVV.

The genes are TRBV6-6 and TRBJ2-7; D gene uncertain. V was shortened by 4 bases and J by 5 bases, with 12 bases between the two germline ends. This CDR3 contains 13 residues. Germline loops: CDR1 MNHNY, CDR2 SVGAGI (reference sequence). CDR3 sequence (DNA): TGTGCCAGCAGTTGGGCCTTAGACCACGAGCAGTACTTC. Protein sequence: CASSWALDHEQYF.

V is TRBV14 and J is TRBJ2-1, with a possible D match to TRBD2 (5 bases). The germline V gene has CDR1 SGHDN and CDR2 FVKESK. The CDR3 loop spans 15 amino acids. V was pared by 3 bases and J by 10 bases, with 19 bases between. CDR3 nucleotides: TGTGCCAGCAGCCATTTCGATAGGTGGGAGCGGGAGCAGTTCTTC. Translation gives CASSHFDRWEREQFF.

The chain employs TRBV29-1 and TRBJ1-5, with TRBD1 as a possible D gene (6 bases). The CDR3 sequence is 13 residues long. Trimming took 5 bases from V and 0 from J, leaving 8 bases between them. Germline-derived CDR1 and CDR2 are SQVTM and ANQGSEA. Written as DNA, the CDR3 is TGCAGCGTTCAGGGGTATAGCAATCAGCCCCAGCATTTT. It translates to CSVQGYSNQPQHF.

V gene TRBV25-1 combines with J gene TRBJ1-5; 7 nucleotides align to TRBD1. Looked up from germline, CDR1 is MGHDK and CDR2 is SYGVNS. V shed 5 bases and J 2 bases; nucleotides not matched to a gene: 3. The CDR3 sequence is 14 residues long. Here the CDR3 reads CASSPTGGNQPQHF. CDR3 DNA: TGTGCCAGCAGTCCTACAGGGGGCAATCAGCCCCAGCATTTT.

The CDR3 loop is CATLKDRGLQPQHF. CDR3 in DNA: TGTGCCACCTTAAAAGACAGGGGGCTTCAGCCCCAGCATTTT. The chain has TRBV15 and TRBJ1-5; 10 nucleotides match TRBD1. J was trimmed by 6 bases and V by 8 bases; bases with no gene match: 7. The germline CDR1 and CDR2 sequences are LNHNV and YYDKDF (reference sequence). This CDR3 has 14 amino acids.

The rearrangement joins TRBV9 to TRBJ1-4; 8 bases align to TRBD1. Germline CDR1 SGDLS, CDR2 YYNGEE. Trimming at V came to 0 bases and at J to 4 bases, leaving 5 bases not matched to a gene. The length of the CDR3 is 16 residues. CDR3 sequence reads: CASSVAAGGYNEKLFF. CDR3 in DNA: TGTGCCAGCAGCGTAGCGGCAGGGGGCTATAATGAAAAACTGTTTTTT.

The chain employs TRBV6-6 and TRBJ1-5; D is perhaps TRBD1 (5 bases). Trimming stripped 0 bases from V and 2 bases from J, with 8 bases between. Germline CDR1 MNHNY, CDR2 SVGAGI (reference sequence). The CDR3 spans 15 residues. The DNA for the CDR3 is TGTGCCAGCAGTTACTCGAGAGGGGGCAATCAGCCCCAGCATTTT. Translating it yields CASSYSRGGNQPQHF.

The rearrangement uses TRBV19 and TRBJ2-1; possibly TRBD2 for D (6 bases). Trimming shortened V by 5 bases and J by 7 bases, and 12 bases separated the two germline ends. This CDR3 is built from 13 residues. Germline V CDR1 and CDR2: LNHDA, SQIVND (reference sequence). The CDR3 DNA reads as TGTGCCAGTAGTCTGGGACTGAGGAATGAGCAGTTCTTC. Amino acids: CASSLGLRNEQFF.

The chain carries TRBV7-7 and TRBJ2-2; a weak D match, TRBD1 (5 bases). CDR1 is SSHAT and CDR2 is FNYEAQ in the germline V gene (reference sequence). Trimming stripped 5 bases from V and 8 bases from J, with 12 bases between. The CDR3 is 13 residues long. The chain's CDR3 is CASSPLRTGELFF. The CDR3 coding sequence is TGTGCCAGCAGCCCATTGAGGACAGGGGAGCTGTTTTTT.

The CDR3: CASSLEAGFTDTQYF. CDR3 nucleotides: TGTGCCAGCAGCTTAGAAGCGGGGTTCACAGATACGCAGTATTTT. The gene calls are TRBV7-9 and TRBJ2-3, with 7 bases identical to TRBD2. This CDR3 has 15 amino acids. The germline V gene encodes CDR1 SEHNR and CDR2 FQNEAQ (reference sequence). With 1 base clipped from V and 2 bases from J, the junction kept 3 bases outside the gene matches.

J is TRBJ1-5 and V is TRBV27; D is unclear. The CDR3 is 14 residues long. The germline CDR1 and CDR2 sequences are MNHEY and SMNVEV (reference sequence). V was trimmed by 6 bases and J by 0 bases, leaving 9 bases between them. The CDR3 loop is CASRKDLSNQPQHF. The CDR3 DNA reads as TGTGCCAGCAGGAAGGACCTTAGCAATCAGCCCCAGCATTTT.